This T cell receptor beta chain was identified in a study of T cell clusters in autoimmune cytopenias. This clonotype is classed as medium-sized (0.01 to 0.1%) by frequency. About 39,000 genome equivalents of blood DNA were amplified for TRB. One tube held mixed TRB-A and TRB-B primer pools for touch-down PCR. With the multiplex PCR reads reprocessed, TCRdb shows one record per CDR3 protein and no DNA. The sample shows about 5,500 distinct CDR3 sequences, and roughly 19% sits with its ten largest clones. The CDR3 spans 18 residues. Germline V lookup: CDR1 SGHVS, CDR2 FNYEAQ. These same data were also listed under a study on T cell repertoires in aging, cancer and after chemotherapy.

Sequenced: peripheral blood. The chain combines TRBV7-6 with TRBJ2-1; TCRdb's D call, TRBD1, is unchecked because there is no DNA. This receptor was taken from a human donor in good health. CDR3 sequence: CASSSQTDSGRSYNEQFF.